These 31 T cell receptor beta chains were all obtained from the same sample, sequenced in a study of blood T cell repertoires in COVID-19. Profiled with immunoSEQ multiplex PCR; TCRdb holds only in-frame clones, not every one. Among 75,000 to 80,000 clones, approximately 80% were seen once, and the ten largest hold 15% to 20%. The sequencing sample was made of peripheral blood. The receptors come from a woman aged 60-75 years with acute or convalescent COVID-19.

The genes are TRBV19 and TRBJ1-4; TRBD1 matches at 12 bases. The CDR3 runs 14 residues. V dropped 3 bases and J dropped 8; count of bases not matched to a gene: 1. Germline-derived CDR1 and CDR2 are LNHDA and SQIVND (reference sequence). CDR3 in DNA: TGTGCCAGTAGTATGGGACAGGGGGCGGAAAAACTGTTTTTT. It encodes CASSMGQGAEKLFF.

This clone turned up a few times. The V call is TRBV12-3 or TRBV12-4, the J call TRBJ1-6; tentatively, D is TRBD1 (6 bases). Trimming shortened V by 6 bases and J by 8 bases, and 8 bases separated the two germline ends. The CDR3 totals 12 residues. The CDR3 spells CASSGTHSPLHF. CDR3 in DNA: TGTGCCAGCAGCGGGACACATTCACCCCTCCACTTT.

J is TRBJ2-5 and V is TRBV6-5; perhaps TRBD1 as D (5 bases). The ends were cut back, 6 bases at V and 2 bases at J, with 10 bases in the middle. The CDR3 is 13 residues long. CDR1 and CDR2 (germline): MNHEY, SVGAGI. DNA for the CDR3: TGTGCCAGCAGCAATACAGGTCAAGAGACCCAGTACTTC. This encodes CASSNTGQETQYF.

The rearrangement links TRBV19 to TRBJ1-1, with D possibly matching TRBD1 (5 bases). Germline assignment: CDR1 LNHDA and CDR2 SQIVND (reference sequence). The CDR3 covers 16 residues. V lost 5 bases, J lost 13 bases, and 29 bases lay in between. CDR3 bases: TGTGCCAGTAGTCTCTTGGGGCAGACCATGAACAAGTTTGTTTTCTTT. Its protein product is CASSLLGQTMNKFVFF.

The gene calls are TRBV6-5 and TRBJ2-2, with a tentative D call TRBD1 (6 bases). The CDR3 totals 14 residues. Between the trimmed V and J ends, which lost 6 bases and 3 bases, there was a span of 11 bases. The germline V gene encodes CDR1 MNHEY and CDR2 SVGAGI. Here the CDR3 reads CASRLNRDTGELFF. For the CDR3, the DNA is TGTGCCAGCAGGCTAAACAGGGACACCGGGGAGCTGTTTTTT.

The rearrangement links TRBV4-1 to TRBJ1-1, with a tentative D call TRBD1 (6 bases). Trimming cost V 7 bases and J 4 bases, with 25 bases left between them. Germline V gene lookup returns CDR1 MGHRA and CDR2 YSYEKL. The CDR3 runs to 17 residues. CDR3 bases: TGCGCCAGCAAAGCTCAACCTCGGGGGGGGCGCGTCACTGAAGCTTTCTTT. Translation gives CASKAQPRGGRVTEAFF.

This chain links TRBV13 with TRBJ1-2, with 7 bases that match TRBD1. V trimming: 4 bases; J trimming: 3 bases; junction bases outside the gene matches: 17. CDR1 and CDR2 (germline): PRHDT, FYEKMQ (reference sequence). The CDR3 contains 18 residues. CDR3 coding DNA: TGTGCCAGCAGCTCTACTGCGTATTTCTCCGACAGGGACTATGGCTACACCTTC. Protein product: CASSSTAYFSDRDYGYTF. Complete variable domain (other parts from reference TRBV13 and TRBJ1-2): AAGVIQSPRHLIKEKRETATLKCYPIPRHDTVYWYQQGPGQDPQFLISFYEKMQSDKGSIPDRFSAQQFSDYHSELNMSSLELGDSALYFCASSSTAYFSDRDYGYTFGSGTRLTVV.

There are many counts of this clone. The chain couples TRBV9 to TRBJ1-2, with 8 bases fitting TRBD1. This CDR3 region has 16 residues. V shed 3 bases and J 4 bases; nucleotides not matched to a gene: 11. Germline assignment: CDR1 SGDLS and CDR2 YYNGEE. The DNA for the CDR3 is TGTGCCAGCAGCGCTCCTTCAGGGGGCGCGGGCTATGGCTACACCTTC. Translated: CASSAPSGGAGYGYTF. The variable domain in full, completed from reference TRBV9 and TRBJ1-2, reads DSGVTQTPKHLITATGQRVTLRCSPRSGDLSVYWYQQSLDQGLQFLIQYYNGEERAKGNILERFSAQQFPDLHSELNLSSLELGDSALYFCASSAPSGGAGYGYTFGSGTRLTVV.

A single count supports this clone. V gene TRBV4-1 combines with J gene TRBJ1-5; 7 nucleotides line up with TRBD1. V lost 2 bases, J lost 0 bases, and 4 bases stayed unmatched. Germline V gene data show CDR1 as MGHRA and CDR2 as YSYEKL. The CDR3 is 16 residues long. DNA for the CDR3: TGCGCCAGCAGCCAATCCCGGGACAGTAGCAATCAGCCCCAGCATTTT. Encoded protein: CASSQSRDSSNQPQHF.

V is TRBV7-3 and J is TRBJ2-1; TRBD1 matches at 9 bases. CDR3 length equals 17 residues. Per germline, CDR1 SGHTA and CDR2 FQGTGA. The ends lost 6 bases at V and 7 bases at J; junction bases unmatched: 16. The CDR3 sequence is CASSSLTGTGSVNEQFF. The CDR3 nucleotides are TGTGCCAGCAGTTCATTGACGGGGACAGGGTCTGTGAATGAGCAGTTCTTC.

The V and J genes are TRBV5-1 and TRBJ2-1; 8 positions match TRBD1. J lost 5 bases, V lost 8 bases, and 9 bases had no gene match. Germline lookup yields CDR1 SGHRS and CDR2 YFSETQ. The CDR3 contains 14 residues. In DNA form, the CDR3 reads TGCGCCAGTTACCGGGACAGGAGAAACAATGAGCAGTTCTTC. Encoded protein: CASYRDRRNNEQFF.

V is TRBV20-1 and J is TRBJ2-3; D is unresolved. Trimming left V 0 bases short and J 11 bases short, with 9 bases between. The CDR3 consists of 11 residues. Germline CDR1 DFQATT, CDR2 SNEGSKA (reference sequence). CDR3 protein: CSARDLALQYF. The CDR3 DNA sequence: TGCAGTGCTAGAGATTTGGCTCTGCAGTATTTT.

The chain has TRBV30 and TRBJ2-7, with a tentative D call TRBD2 (6 bases). V dropped 1 base and J dropped 0 bases, with 10 bases sitting between them. Germline V CDR1 and CDR2: GTSNPN, SVGIG (reference sequence). This CDR3 is 14 amino acids long. CDR3 sequence: CAWSAGGGSYEQYF. CDR3 coding DNA: TGTGCCTGGAGTGCCGGGGGTGGCTCCTACGAGCAGTACTTC.

This chain joins TRBV4-1 and TRBJ1-5; TRBD1 matches 7 bases. The CDR3 totals 16 residues. Trimming removed 1 base from V and 4 bases from J; junction bases left unmatched: 7. Germline values: CDR1 MGHRA, CDR2 YSYEKL. CDR3 residues: CASSQVSGGRNQPQHF. The CDR3 nucleotides read TGCGCCAGCAGCCAAGTTTCAGGGGGACGAAATCAGCCCCAGCATTTT.

The rearrangement uses TRBV11-3 and TRBJ2-7; 8 bases match TRBD1. Per germline, CDR1 SGHNT and CDR2 YENEEA. The CDR3 is 14 amino acids. With 1 base clipped from V and 2 bases from J, the junction kept 1 base outside the gene matches. CDR3: CASSLGRGPYEQYF. The CDR3 DNA is TGTGCCAGCAGCTTAGGCAGGGGGCCCTACGAGCAGTACTTC.

A note on this clone: This sample also contains other DNA sequences that code for the same CDR3. This chain links TRBV5-1 with TRBJ2-3; weak D call: TRBD1 (5 bases). V was trimmed by 4 bases and J by 6 bases, leaving 12 bases between them. There are 13 residues in the CDR3. CDR1 is SGHRS and CDR2 is YFSETQ in the germline V gene. DNA of the CDR3: TGCGCCAGCAGCAGGGGTGGTACTGATACGCAGTATTTT. Translating gives CASSRGGTDTQYF.

For the CDR3, the DNA is TGTGCCTGGAGTCCAGGGACAGGGAGCTTCTATGGCTACACCTTC. Protein product: CAWSPGTGSFYGYTF. The chain recombines TRBV30 with TRBJ1-2, with 9 bases matching TRBD1. The V gene's germline CDR1 is GTSNPN and CDR2 SVGIG (reference sequence). The CDR3 contains 15 residues. V was clipped by 2 bases and J by 4 bases; unmatched bases: 8.

The V call is TRBV7-9, the J call TRBJ1-1; D not certain. The CDR3 length is 12 residues. CDR1 and CDR2 from the germline V gene are SEHNR and FQNEAQ (reference sequence). V lost 5 bases and J lost 9, with 13 bases in between. CDR3 sequence reads: CASSPALLKAFF. DNA for the CDR3: TGTGCCAGCAGCCCCGCACTACTTAAAGCTTTCTTT.

The chain carries TRBV5-1 and TRBJ1-3; maybe TRBD1 (6 bases). The CDR3 covers 16 residues. CDR1 and CDR2 (germline): SGHRS, YFSETQ. Trimming took off 0 bases at V and 2 bases at J, with 12 bases between the two ends. The CDR3 nucleotides read TGCGCCAGCAGCTTGGGGCTACGGGACACTGGAAACACCATATATTTT. Its protein is CASSLGLRDTGNTIYF.

The chain joins TRBV19 to TRBJ2-2; maybe TRBD1 (6 bases). The CDR3 totals 14 residues. Germline values: CDR1 LNHDA, CDR2 SQIVND (reference sequence). Trimming cost V 4 bases and J 5 bases, with 11 bases left between them. The CDR3 sequence: CASSRQGKTGELFF. In DNA form, the CDR3 reads TGTGCCAGTAGTAGGCAGGGGAAGACCGGGGAGCTGTTTTTT.

This clone was seen just once. V gene TRBV5-1 combines with J gene TRBJ2-1; 8 bases align to TRBD1. In germline, CDR1 is SGHRS, CDR2 YFSETQ. V dropped 0 bases and J dropped 5; count of bases not matched to a gene: 4. The CDR3 sequence is 15 residues long. In DNA form, the CDR3 reads TGCGCCAGCAGCTTGGGGCAGGGGGCTAACAATGAGCAGTTCTTC. Protein product: CASSLGQGANNEQFF.

V usage is TRBV7-2 and J usage is TRBJ2-3; TRBD2 matches at 15 bases. The CDR3 covers 16 residues. Trimming at V came to 4 bases and at J to 5 bases, leaving 4 bases not matched to a gene. The germline V gene has CDR1 SGHTA and CDR2 FQGNSA. CDR3 sequence reads: CASSWTSGGAQDTQYF. Here the CDR3 DNA reads TGTGCCAGCAGCTGGACTAGCGGGGGGGCCCAAGATACGCAGTATTTT.

The V call is TRBV6-6, the J call TRBJ1-5, with a tentative D call TRBD1 (5 bases). The germline CDR1 and CDR2 sequences are MNHNY and SVGAGI (reference sequence). The CDR3 is made up of 13 amino acids. Trimming removed 6 bases from V and 4 bases from J, with 10 bases in between. The chain's CDR3 is CASRLDTNQPQHF. The CDR3 bases are TGTGCCAGCAGACTGGACACAAATCAGCCCCAGCATTTT.

V usage is TRBV28 and J usage is TRBJ1-1; no clear D gene. This CDR3 comprises 15 residues. Germline CDR1 MDHEN, CDR2 SYDVKM. Trimming shortened V by 5 bases and J by 1 base, and 14 bases separated the two germline ends. The CDR3 spells CASSISPRGNTEAFF. Written as DNA, the CDR3 is TGTGCCAGCAGTATCTCCCCCCGAGGGAACACTGAAGCTTTCTTT.

This rearrangement joins TRBV2 to TRBJ2-7; TRBD1 matches at 8 bases. Germline CDR1 is SNHLY and CDR2 is FYNNEI. V lost 3 bases, J lost 3 bases, and 4 bases stayed unmatched. The CDR3 totals 14 residues. CDR3 DNA sequence: TGTGCCAGCAGTGAGCGGGACAGGTTCTACGAGCAGTACGTC. This gives the protein CASSERDRFYEQYV.

This rearrangement joins TRBV5-6 to TRBJ1-1, with D possibly being TRBD1 (5 bases). In germline, CDR1 is SGHDT, CDR2 YYEEEE. The CDR3 runs to 13 residues. With 5 bases removed from V and 0 bases from J, the gap between germline ends came to 8 bases. The CDR3 DNA sequence: TGTGCCAGCAGACCGACAGTGAACACTGAAGCTTTCTTT. Protein product: CASRPTVNTEAFF.

The genes are TRBV3-1 (or the pseudogene TRBV3-2) and TRBJ2-2, with 10 bases identical to TRBD1. This CDR3 region has 15 residues. Per the germline V gene, CDR1 is LGHDT and CDR2 is YNNKEL (reference sequence). J was trimmed by 1 base and V by 6 bases; bases with no gene match: 2. The DNA for the CDR3 is TGTGCCAGCAGGACAGGGGGCGGGAACACCGGGGAGCTGTTTTTT. Translation gives CASRTGGGNTGELFF.

In the case of this clone: One end of the junction is discordant with germline, which a read error may explain. The chain combines TRBV19 with TRBJ1-5; perhaps TRBD1 as D (6 bases). Looked up from germline, CDR1 is LNHDA and CDR2 is SQIVND (reference sequence). This CDR3 comprises 17 residues. The chain's CDR3 is CTSSINRDLYSNQPQHF. The CDR3 DNA follows: TGTACCAGTAGTATCAACAGGGACCTATATAGCAATCAGCCCCAGCATTTT.

The genes are TRBV5-1 and TRBJ1-2; 10 nucleotides match TRBD1. From germline, CDR1 is SGHRS and CDR2 YFSETQ. This CDR3 is 15 amino acids long. V was pared by 4 bases and J by 5 bases, with 8 bases of the junction left unmatched. The CDR3 bases are TGCGCCAGCAGCCAGCCCTTGGGACAGGGGTATGGCTACACCTTC. This encodes CASSQPLGQGYGYTF.

This clone was seen a handful of times. This chain uses TRBV30 with TRBJ2-7; 8 bases are shared with TRBD1. Germline-derived CDR1 and CDR2 are GTSNPN and SVGIG (reference sequence). The V and J ends lost 3 bases and 0 bases, in that order; junction bases with no gene match: 16. The CDR3 spans 18 residues. The chain's CDR3 is CAWRPRTGMGGSSYEQYF. As DNA, the CDR3 is TGTGCCTGGAGACCCAGGACAGGGATGGGGGGTAGCTCCTACGAGCAGTACTTC.

Remarks on this clone: A read error may explain this, as a much larger clone is one base away. This chain joins TRBV15 and TRBJ2-3, with D possibly matching TRBD1 (5 bases). This CDR3 spans 13 amino acids. Trimming took 4 bases from V and 0 from J, leaving 5 bases between them. Germline assignment: CDR1 LNHNV and CDR2 YYDKDF (reference sequence). The CDR3: CATSKGSTDTQYF. The CDR3 region has the DNA TGTGCCACCAGCAAGGGGAGCACAGATACGCAGTATTTT.